The 15 T cell receptor beta chains in this list originate from one sample, sequenced in a study of blood T cell repertoires in COVID-19. Measured with immunoSEQ multiplex PCR; TCRdb has only the in-frame clones, and not every one. The repertoire holds about 280,000 clones, with 88% as singletons. Sequenced material: peripheral blood. The receptors were sampled from a man younger than 35 with active or convalescent COVID-19.

The chain uses TRBV9 and TRBJ2-5; 9 bases are a match to TRBD1. Germline V lookup: CDR1 SGDLS, CDR2 YYNGEE. The ends lost 0 bases at V and 5 bases at J; junction bases unmatched: 5. The CDR3 is 15 residues long. The CDR3 is CASSVVGTGQETQYF. Here the CDR3 DNA reads TGTGCCAGCAGCGTAGTTGGGACAGGGCAGGAGACCCAGTACTTC.

The chain is built from TRBV4-3 and TRBJ1-2, with D perhaps matching TRBD1 (5 bases). V was pared by 0 bases and J by 7 bases, with 12 bases between. Germline V gene data show CDR1 as LGHNA and CDR2 as YSLEER. The CDR3 is made up of 14 amino acids. The CDR3: CASSQDRSGVGYTF. The CDR3 DNA reads as TGCGCCAGCAGCCAAGATCGGTCGGGGGTTGGCTACACCTTC.

This chain joins TRBV9 and TRBJ1-3; TRBD1 is a possible D gene (5 bases). Germline CDR1 and CDR2: SGDLS and YYNGEE. The CDR3 has 15 amino acids. V dropped 0 bases and J dropped 4 bases, with 11 bases sitting between them. The CDR3 protein is CASSVGWGTGNTIYF. The CDR3 DNA sequence: TGTGCCAGCAGCGTAGGCTGGGGCACAGGAAACACCATATATTTT.

This clone has a handful of counts. The rearrangement links TRBV12-1 to TRBJ2-6; the table's D call of TRBD1 was not tested on the DNA. TRBV12-1 is an annotated pseudogene. The CDR3 is made up of 17 amino acids. The CDR3 region is CASSLDRVVSGANVLTF. The CDR3 DNA follows: TGTGCCAGCAGCTTGGACAGGGTAGTATCTGGGGCCAACGTCCTGACTTTC.

V and J are TRBV29-1 and TRBJ1-2; 9 positions agree with TRBD1. Germline V gene lookup returns CDR1 SQVTM and CDR2 ANQGSEA. The V gene end was trimmed by 0 bases and the J gene end by 6 bases; junction bases not matched to a gene: 2. The CDR3 consists of 13 residues. CDR3 region: CSVEDGTGHGYTF. In DNA form, the CDR3 reads TGCAGCGTTGAAGATGGGACAGGGCATGGCTACACCTTC.

The rearrangement uses TRBV5-6 and TRBJ2-2, with D possibly TRBD2 on 5 matching bases. V lost 5 bases and J lost 7, with 24 bases in between. The CDR3 has 17 amino acids. Germline CDR1 SGHDT, CDR2 YYEEEE. CDR3 residues: CASRSQVWSGYGGELFF. The DNA for the CDR3 is TGTGCCAGCAGATCCCAGGTGTGGTCGGGGTATGGCGGGGAGCTGTTTTTT.

The V and J genes are TRBV13 and TRBJ2-6; 8 bases agree with TRBD2. Germline V gives CDR1 PRHDT, CDR2 FYEKMQ (reference sequence). Trimming cost V 5 bases and J 0 bases; bases outside gene matches: 3. The CDR3 consists of 16 residues. The CDR3 region has the DNA TGTGCCAGCAGCACCAGCGGGGGCTCTGGGGCCAACGTCCTGACTTTC. It codes for CASSTSGGSGANVLTF.

The CDR3 reads CASSYARGGADTQYF. Written as DNA, the CDR3 is TGTGCCAGCAGTTACGCCCGCGGGGGGGCAGATACGCAGTATTTT. The chain recombines TRBV6-5 with TRBJ2-3, with 9 bases aligning to TRBD2. With 2 bases clipped from V and 4 bases from J, the junction kept 4 bases outside the gene matches. This CDR3 region has 15 residues. CDR1 MNHEY and CDR2 SVGAGI come from the germline V gene.

The chain is built from TRBV4-1 and TRBJ1-1; no firm D call. V was clipped by 0 bases and J by 3 bases, with 2 bases between them. The V gene's germline CDR1 is MGHRA and CDR2 YSYEKL. The CDR3 extends over 12 amino acids. CDR3 residues: CASSQDYTEAFF. As DNA, the CDR3 is TGCGCCAGCAGCCAAGACTACACTGAAGCTTTCTTT.

The chain combines TRBV10-2 with TRBJ2-3, with 10 bases fitting TRBD1. CDR1 and CDR2 (germline): WSHSY, SAAADI. The CDR3 length is 15 residues. V trimming: 4 bases; J trimming: 4 bases; junction bases outside the gene matches: 5. The CDR3 protein is CASSVPGQGSDTQYF. In nucleotides, the CDR3 is TGCGCCAGCAGTGTGCCGGGACAGGGGTCAGATACGCAGTATTTT.

V usage is TRBV6-2 or TRBV6-3 and J usage is TRBJ2-7, with 10 bases that match TRBD2. The CDR3 runs 15 residues. Germline trimming cut 6 bases from V and 1 base from J; bases unmatched to any gene: 6. Germline loops: CDR1 MNHEY, CDR2 SVGEGT. Here the CDR3 reads CASSPLAGGSYEQYF. CDR3 nucleotides: TGTGCCAGCAGCCCCTTAGCGGGGGGATCCTACGAGCAGTACTTC.

V is TRBV27 and J is TRBJ2-2, with D possibly TRBD1 on 5 matching bases. CDR3 size: 14 residues. V was pared by 6 bases and J by 6 bases, with 14 bases between. Germline V lookup: CDR1 MNHEY, CDR2 SMNVEV (reference sequence). The CDR3 here is CASSQNQGPGELFF. The CDR3 DNA reads TGTGCCAGCAGCCAAAATCAGGGTCCCGGGGAGCTGTTTTTT.

The CDR3 sequence is CASSFTGDPPDEKLFF. DNA for the CDR3: TGTGCCAGCAGCTTCACAGGGGATCCGCCTGATGAAAAACTGTTTTTT. This chain uses TRBV21-1 with TRBJ1-4; the DNA was not compared with TRBD1, the D call given in the table. TRBV21-1 is a recognized pseudogene. This CDR3 has 16 residues.

The sample holds many counts of this clone. The CDR3 DNA sequence: TGTGCCAGTAGCCGGATCGCAGGGGGGACCTACGAGCAGTACTTC. Protein: CASSRIAGGTYEQYF. The chain combines TRBV19 with TRBJ2-7; weak D call: TRBD1 (7 bases). The V gene lost 6 bases and the J gene lost 2 bases, with 17 bases spanning the gap. Germline values: CDR1 LNHDA, CDR2 SQIVND (reference sequence). The CDR3 loop spans 15 amino acids. The full variable domain, in which reference TRBV19 and TRBJ2-7 provide the parts outside the CDR3, is DGGITQSPKYLFRKEGQNVTLSCEQNLNHDAMYWYRQDPGQGLRLIYYSQIVNDFQKGDIAEGYSVSREKKESFPLTVTSAQKNPTAFYLCASSRIAGGTYEQYFGPGTRLTVT.

The rearrangement links TRBV6-2 or TRBV6-3 to TRBJ2-1, with 15 bases identical to TRBD2. V trimming: 6 bases; J trimming: 8 bases; junction bases outside the gene matches: 5. The CDR3 contains 15 residues. Germline lookup yields CDR1 MNHEY and CDR2 SVGEGT. CDR3 region: CASSGLAGGVHEQFF. The CDR3 DNA reads TGTGCCAGCAGCGGACTAGCGGGGGGGGTACATGAGCAGTTCTTC.